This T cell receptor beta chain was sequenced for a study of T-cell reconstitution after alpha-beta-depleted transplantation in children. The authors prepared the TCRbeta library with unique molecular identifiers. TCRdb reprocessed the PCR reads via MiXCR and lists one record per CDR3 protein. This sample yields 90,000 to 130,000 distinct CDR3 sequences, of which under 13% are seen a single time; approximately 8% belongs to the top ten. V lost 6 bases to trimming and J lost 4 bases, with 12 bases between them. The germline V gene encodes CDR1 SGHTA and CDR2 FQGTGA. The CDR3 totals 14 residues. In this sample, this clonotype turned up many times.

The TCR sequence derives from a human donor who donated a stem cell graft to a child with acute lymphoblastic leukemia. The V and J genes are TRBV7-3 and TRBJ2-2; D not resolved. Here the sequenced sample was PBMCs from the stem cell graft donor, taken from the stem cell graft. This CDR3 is CASRPNALTGELFF. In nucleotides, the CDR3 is TGTGCCAGCAGACCAAACGCCCTCACCGGGGAGCTGTTTTTT.